This TCR beta chain emerged from a study of blood T cells in healthy people across ages. Overall study: About one barcoded beta molecule per two T cells was captured by template switching.

The CDR3 contains 17 residues. V was trimmed by 5 bases and J by 0 bases, leaving 17 bases between them. Germline values: CDR1 MDHEN, CDR2 SYDVKM. At least ten counts were recorded for this clonotype. Through a sample-barcoded 5' primer and a J-beta primer mix, a second PCR was run for about 7 to 12 cycles. The template-switch adaptor, which had 12 random nucleotides, put a tag on each cDNA molecule. Using its own MiXCR run on the 5' RACE reads, TCRdb lists one record per CDR3 protein. The profile covers almost 550,000 distinct CDR3 sequences, with 24% appearing a single time and roughly 9.4% taken by the ten largest. The same sample was also used in a study of T cells of mothers and their children. That study adds: All donors were healthy and Caucasian; they were a few mothers and their six children.

Input material: blood. The receptor was derived from a boy younger than 18 in good health. This chain links TRBV28 with TRBJ2-4; D is perhaps TRBD2 (6 bases). Here the CDR3 DNA reads TGTGCCAGCAGTGTGCCGGGACTTCAGTTAGCCAAAAACATTCAGTACTTC. This encodes CASSVPGLQLAKNIQYF.